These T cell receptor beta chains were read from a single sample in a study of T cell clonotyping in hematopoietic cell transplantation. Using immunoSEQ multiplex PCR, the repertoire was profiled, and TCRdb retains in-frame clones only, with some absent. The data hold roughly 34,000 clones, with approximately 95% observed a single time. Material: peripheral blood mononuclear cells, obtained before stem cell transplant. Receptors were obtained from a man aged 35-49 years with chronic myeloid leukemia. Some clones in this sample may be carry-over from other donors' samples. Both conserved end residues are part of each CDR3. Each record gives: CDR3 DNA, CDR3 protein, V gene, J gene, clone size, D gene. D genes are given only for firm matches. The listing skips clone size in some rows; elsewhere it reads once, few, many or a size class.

TGCGCCAGCAGCCAAGATGCGTCCCAGGGGTATAATTCACCCCTCCACTTT	CASSQDASQGYNSPLHF	TRBV4-1	TRBJ1-6	NA	NA
TGTGCCAGCAGTGTACAGGGGTATGGCTACACCTTC	CASSVQGYGYTF	TRBV25-1	TRBJ1-2	NA	TRBD1
TGTGCCAGCAGTGAAGGAATAGGAGCAGGATTCTCCTACAATGAGCAGTTCTTC	CASSEGIGAGFSYNEQFF	TRBV2	TRBJ2-1	NA	NA
TGTGCCTGGAGTGGGCGAACTAATGAAAAACTGTTTTTT	CAWSGRTNEKLFF	TRBV30	TRBJ1-4	NA	NA
TGTGCCAGCAGTCAAGGGAATTGGGATCAGCCCCAGCATTTT	CASSQGNWDQPQHF	TRBV6-1	TRBJ1-5	NA	NA
TGCGCCAGCAGGGGTCTGCCCTACGAGCAGTACTTC	CASRGLPYEQYF	TRBV5-1	TRBJ2-7	NA	NA
TGTGCCAGCAGCGTAGGGGACACTGAAGCTTTCTTT	CASSVGDTEAFF	TRBV9	TRBJ1-1	NA	NA
TGTGCCTGGGTTGCGGCTAATGAAAAACTGTTTTTT	CAWVAANEKLFF	TRBV30	TRBJ1-4	NA	NA
TGTGCCAGCAGCTTTACCGGGACAGGGGCCTACGAGCAGTACTTC	CASSFTGTGAYEQYF	TRBV7-2	TRBJ2-7	NA	TRBD1
TGCAGCGGGAGGGAGGATACGCAGTATTTT	CSGREDTQYF	TRBV29-1	TRBJ2-3	NA	NA
TGTGCCATCGCCGCTGGACAGGAACTTTCCTACGAGCAGTACTTC	CAIAAGQELSYEQYF	TRBV10-3	TRBJ2-7	once	TRBD1
TGTGCCAGCAGCGGACAGTTCTCTGGGGCCAACGTCCTGACTTTC	CASSGQFSGANVLTF	TRBV7-6	TRBJ2-6	NA	NA
TGTGCCTGGAGTACGCCGGGTGGGGAAAAACTGTTTTTT	CAWSTPGGEKLFF	TRBV30	TRBJ1-4	NA	NA
TGTGCCAGTACTACGACAGGGACCACAGATACGCAGTATTTT	CASTTTGTTDTQYF	TRBV19	TRBJ2-3	NA	TRBD1
TGTGCCAGCAGCTTTAACAGGGAGTCTGAAAAACTGTTTTTT	CASSFNRESEKLFF	TRBV11-3	TRBJ1-4	NA	NA
TGTGCCAGCTCCCCAGGTCCCACCTACGAGCAGTACTTC	CASSPGPTYEQYF	TRBV5-6	TRBJ2-7	NA	NA
TGTGCCAGCAGCCAAAGGGGAGCAGGGAATATTAACTATGGCTACACCTTC	CASSQRGAGNINYGYTF	TRBV7-6	TRBJ1-2	NA	NA
TGCGCCAGCAGCCAAGGCACAGCGATGAACACTGAAGCTTTCTTT	CASSQGTAMNTEAFF	TRBV4-3	TRBJ1-1	NA	NA
TGTGCCACCAGCAGAGATGGTCGGGCAGTATACTTT	CATSRDGRAVYF	TRBV15	TRBJ1-1	NA	NA
TGTGCCAGCAGCGTAGGAGGGCTAGCTAACTATGGCTACACCTTC	CASSVGGLANYGYTF	TRBV9	TRBJ1-2	NA	NA
TGTGCCAGCAGTAGCCCTGACCGGGGGCATGGCTACACCTTC	CASSSPDRGHGYTF	TRBV6-1	TRBJ1-2	NA	NA
TGTGCCAGCACTGAGGGTTACTCTGAAGCTTTCTTT	CASTEGYSEAFF	TRBV28	TRBJ1-1	NA	NA
TGTGCCTGGCAGCCGACAGGGGGCTACACCTTC	CAWQPTGGYTF	TRBV30	TRBJ1-2	NA	TRBD1
TGTGCCAGCAGCGTACAACAGGGGTTGTCAGATACGCAGTATTTT	CASSVQQGLSDTQYF	TRBV9	TRBJ2-3	NA	TRBD1
TGTGCCAGCAGTCCAGGCCTGGGGAATGAGCAGTTCTTC	CASSPGLGNEQFF	TRBV6-5	TRBJ2-1	NA	NA
TGTGCCAGCAGCTTTAGACAGGGAGATAATGAAAAACTGTTTTTT	CASSFRQGDNEKLFF	TRBV11-3	TRBJ1-4	once	TRBD1
TGTGCTAGCAGCGCGGGACCCCTCGGGGAGACCCAGTACTTC	CASSAGPLGETQYF	TRBV7-7	TRBJ2-5	NA	NA
TGTGCCAGCAGCCCGCGCACAGGGGTTCTTGATGAAAAACTGTTTTTT	CASSPRTGVLDEKLFF	TRBV7-9	TRBJ1-4	few	TRBD1
TGTGCCAGCAGTGAAGAAGTGGGCCAATCACCCCTCCACTTT	CASSEEVGQSPLHF	TRBV6-1	TRBJ1-6	NA	NA
TGTGCCAGCAGCGTATCTTCACAGCTCAATTCACCCCTCCACTTT	CASSVSSQLNSPLHF	TRBV9	TRBJ1-6	once	NA
TGTGCCAGCAGCTTAAGGGACAGGGAAGATTCACCCCTCCACTTT	CASSLRDREDSPLHF	TRBV7-3	TRBJ1-6	NA	TRBD1
TGTGCCAGCAGCCCAACAAGATACGGGACCGGGAGGAGGACCCTCCACTTT	CASSPTRYGTGRRTLHF	TRBV14	TRBJ1-6	NA	NA
TGTGCCAGCAGGGGAGCTGGTGGCTACACCTTC	CASRGAGGYTF	TRBV7-3	TRBJ1-2	NA	NA
TGTGCCAGCAGCCCAGGACCCATTGGGGCAGCTTTCTTT	CASSPGPIGAAFF	TRBV7-3	TRBJ1-1	NA	NA
TGTGCCATCAGTGAGTCGGCCGTAGATACGCAGTATTTT	CAISESAVDTQYF	TRBV10-3	TRBJ2-3	NA	NA
TGCGCCAGCAGCCCACTAGCGGGGGCCACGCTTGGGAATGAGCAGTTCTTC	CASSPLAGATLGNEQFF	TRBV5-1	TRBJ2-1	once	TRBD2
TGTGCCAGTAGTCCGTATAGGGGGAGCCTGGAGGGCTACACCTTC	CASSPYRGSLEGYTF	TRBV19	TRBJ1-2	NA	NA
TGTGCCAGCAGCTTAGCGTTAGAGAACACTGAAGCTTTCTTT	CASSLALENTEAFF	TRBV7-8	TRBJ1-1	NA	NA
TGTGCCAGCAGCCCGGGACAGGCGAACTATGGCTACACCTTC	CASSPGQANYGYTF	TRBV7-2	TRBJ1-2	NA	TRBD1
TGTGCCAGCAGTGCCGGGGGGAAGCCCCAGCATTTT	CASSAGGKPQHF	TRBV28	TRBJ1-5	NA	NA
TGTGCCAGCACCTCGCCGACAGGGATCGGATCTGGAAACACCATATATTTT	CASTSPTGIGSGNTIYF	TRBV28	TRBJ1-3	NA	TRBD1
TGTGCCTGGAGCCTGACAGGGGATCAGCCCCAGCATTTT	CAWSLTGDQPQHF	TRBV30	TRBJ1-5	once	TRBD1
TGTGCCAGCAGCCCGGGACCTCACTACTCCTACGAGCAGTACTTC	CASSPGPHYSYEQYF	TRBV5-6	TRBJ2-7	NA	NA
TGTGCCAGCAGCCTGGGACAGGGGGTCGCTGGGGCCAACGTCCTGACTTTC	CASSLGQGVAGANVLTF	TRBV5-6	TRBJ2-6	NA	TRBD1
TGTGCCAGCAGCTCAGCGGCAGGTTGGACAGATACGCAGTATTTT	CASSSAAGWTDTQYF	TRBV11-2	TRBJ2-3	NA	NA
TGCGCCAGCAGCCAAGACCCAGGGGCAGATGGCTACACCTTC	CASSQDPGADGYTF	TRBV4-1	TRBJ1-2	NA	NA
TGTGCCAGCAGCCCCCAGGGGGGGGCCTACGAGCAGTACTTC	CASSPQGGAYEQYF	TRBV9	TRBJ2-7	NA	NA
TGTGCCAGCAGTTTGTTTGGAGCTAATGAAAAACTGTTTTTT	CASSLFGANEKLFF	TRBV28	TRBJ1-4	NA	NA
TGCGCCAGCAGCTTGAACACAGGGTTAAACTCACCCCTCCACTTT	CASSLNTGLNSPLHF	TRBV5-1	TRBJ1-6	NA	NA
TGCGCCAGCAGCTTGGGTCAGGGAGGGCTTGCAGATACGCAGTATTTT	CASSLGQGGLADTQYF	TRBV5-1	TRBJ2-3	NA	TRBD2
TGTGCCAGCCTAGTGGGGGGCTCTAATGAAAAACTATTTTTT	CASLVGGSNEKLFF	TRBV2	TRBJ1-4	NA	NA
TGCAGCGTGGGGTGGGGGGCGAGGGAGCAGTACTTC	CSVGWGAREQYF	TRBV29-1	TRBJ2-7	NA	NA
TGCAGCGTTGATGGGGGCACAGGGGGATTTGGTGAAAAACTGTTTTTT	CSVDGGTGGFGEKLFF	TRBV29-1	TRBJ1-4	once	TRBD1